The 30 T cell receptor beta chains below all came from one sample that was sequenced in a study of CXCR3-negative and CXCR3-positive naive CD8 T cells. UMI-tagged TRB cDNA libraries were built via 5' RACE. TCRdb re-called the 5' RACE reads; one entry per CDR3 protein, DNA not given. The sample shows just over 60,000 distinct CDR3 sequences, and more than 3.5% sits with its ten largest clones. The sample was naive CXCR3- CD8+ T cells from blood. Subset denoted: CD45RO-CCR7+CD27+CD95- naive CD8+ T cells lacking CXCR3 (TNR3-). The receptors were gathered from a human donor in good health. Some clones in this sample may be carry-over from other donors' samples.

The chain is built from TRBV28 and TRBJ2-5; TCRdb lists TRBD2, though no DNA is available to test this call. CDR3 length equals 16 residues. The germline V gene has CDR1 MDHEN and CDR2 SYDVKM. CDR3 loop: CASVTHGGGDQETQYF.

The rearrangement uses TRBV7-8 and TRBJ1-1; the TCRdb D gene call, TRBD1, has no DNA to confirm it. CDR3 length: 14 amino acids. Germline assignment: CDR1 SGHVS and CDR2 FQNEAQ. The CDR3 reads CASSPTQGDTEAFF.

The V gene is TRBV7-9, the J gene TRBJ2-1; without DNA, the TCRdb call of TRBD2 cannot be checked. CDR1 and CDR2 from the germline V gene are SEHNR and FQNEAQ (reference sequence). This CDR3 is built from 16 residues. The CDR3 is CASSPAPSGTVNEQFF. Combining the CDR3 with reference TRBV7-9 and TRBJ2-1 gives the whole variable domain DTGVSQNPRHKITKRGQNVTFRCDPISEHNRLYWYRQTLGQGPEFLTYFQNEAQLEKSRLLSDRFSAERPKGSFSTLEIQRTEQGDSAMYLCASSPAPSGTVNEQFFGPGTRLTVL.

The chain is built from TRBV14 and TRBJ2-2. Germline V gene data show CDR1 as SGHDN and CDR2 as FVKESK. The CDR3 totals 12 residues. The CDR3 sequence is CASSGNSGELFF.

The genes are TRBV27 and TRBJ1-4; the D call of TRBD1 rests on TCRdb alone, since no DNA is present to check it. CDR1 is MNHEY, CDR2 SMNVEV, per germline (reference sequence). The CDR3 is 13 residues long. The CDR3: CASSSRGDEKLFF.

The chain joins TRBV6-2 or TRBV6-3 to TRBJ1-3; lacking DNA, the TRBD1 call made by TCRdb goes unchecked. CDR3 length: 13 amino acids. The germline CDR1 and CDR2 sequences are MNHEY and SVGEGT. CDR3 amino acids: CASSGQAGDTIYF.

V is TRBV5-1 and J is TRBJ2-7; TCRdb designates TRBD2, a call that cannot be tested without DNA. The CDR3 runs 13 residues. Germline V gene data show CDR1 as SGHRS and CDR2 as YFSETQ. This CDR3 reads CASSSGGAYEQYF.

This chain joins TRBV20-1 and TRBJ2-1; TCRdb selects TRBD2, and the lack of DNA leaves this call unchecked. The germline V gene has CDR1 DFQATT and CDR2 SNEGSKA (reference sequence). The CDR3 totals 12 residues. The CDR3 sequence: CSALVGHNEQFF.

The V gene is TRBV4-1, the J gene TRBJ2-7; TCRdb's D call, TRBD2, is unchecked because there is no DNA. Germline V CDR1 and CDR2: MGHRA, YSYEKL. The CDR3 has 15 residues. This CDR3 is CASSQREVGDGEQYF.

This rearrangement joins TRBV5-4 to TRBJ2-2; checking the TCRdb D call of TRBD2 is not possible without DNA. Germline V gene data show CDR1 as SGHNT and CDR2 as YYREEE (reference sequence). There are 18 residues in the CDR3. The CDR3 sequence: CASSTGVLAGGNTGELFF.

The chain recombines TRBV28 with TRBJ2-1. Germline V gene data show CDR1 as MDHEN and CDR2 as SYDVKM. This CDR3 comprises 15 residues. CDR3 loop: CASSYRGSSYNEQFF.

V and J are TRBV5-1 and TRBJ2-7; without DNA, the TCRdb call of TRBD1 cannot be checked. From germline, CDR1 is SGHRS and CDR2 YFSETQ. The CDR3 length is 14 residues. The CDR3 spells CASSPDSGGYEQYF.

The rearrangement joins TRBV29-1 to TRBJ1-1. Germline CDR1 and CDR2: SQVTM and ANQGSEA. This CDR3 is built from 11 residues. The CDR3 sequence: CSANTYTEAFF.

V gene TRBV13 combines with J gene TRBJ1-2. CDR1 and CDR2 (germline): PRHDT, FYEKMQ (reference sequence). The CDR3 runs to 15 residues. CDR3 residues: CASSSRGTANYGYTF.

V gene TRBV20-1 combines with J gene TRBJ2-7; the TRBD2 assignment by TCRdb is unverifiable without DNA. This CDR3 is built from 13 residues. The germline gives CDR1 DFQATT, CDR2 SNEGSKA (reference sequence). CDR3: CSAASGGYYEQYF.

V is TRBV7-6 and J is TRBJ1-1; the D call from TCRdb, TRBD1, cannot be confirmed without DNA. Germline V lookup: CDR1 SGHVS, CDR2 FNYEAQ. This CDR3 contains 14 residues. CDR3 loop: CASSSRPANTEAFF.

The V gene is TRBV5-4, the J gene TRBJ2-1. The germline V gene encodes CDR1 SGHNT and CDR2 YYREEE (reference sequence). The CDR3 is 13 amino acids. The CDR3: CASSGSSYNEQFF.

The chain combines TRBV20-1 with TRBJ2-3; TCRdb gives TRBD2 as the D gene, but with no DNA this cannot be confirmed. The CDR3 length is 17 residues. Germline V CDR1 and CDR2: DFQATT, SNEGSKA (reference sequence). The CDR3 sequence: CSARAAGGPVVTDTQYF.

The V gene is TRBV29-1, the J gene TRBJ2-3; the D gene TCRdb calls, TRBD2, cannot be checked with no DNA. The CDR3 sequence is 15 residues long. Looked up from germline, CDR1 is SQVTM and CDR2 is ANQGSEA. CDR3: CSVAGLAPPTDTQYF.

The rearrangement links TRBV29-1 to TRBJ2-3; the TCRdb call, TRBD2, lacks DNA for checking. Germline CDR1 SQVTM, CDR2 ANQGSEA. This CDR3 spans 15 amino acids. The CDR3 loop reads CSVQLAGDPTDTQYF.

The chain uses TRBV7-2 and TRBJ2-7. The CDR3 runs to 12 residues. From germline, CDR1 is SGHTA and CDR2 FQGNSA. CDR3 region: CASSLGTSEQYF.

CDR3 loop: CASSPLGTGGAGQETQYF. J is TRBJ2-5 and V is TRBV7-9; TCRdb gives TRBD1 as the D gene, but with no DNA this cannot be confirmed. This CDR3 has 18 amino acids. Germline V lookup: CDR1 SEHNR, CDR2 FQNEAQ (reference sequence).

The chain has TRBV7-7 and TRBJ2-1; TCRdb outputs TRBD1, but without DNA this stays unchecked. CDR1 is SSHAT, CDR2 FNYEAQ, per germline (reference sequence). The CDR3 sequence is 14 residues long. This chain's CDR3 is CASSLVVGDNEQFF.

The genes are TRBV27 and TRBJ1-4. Germline V gene sequence: CDR1 MNHEY, CDR2 SMNVEV (reference sequence). This CDR3 region has 14 residues. The CDR3: CASSVVFENEKLFF. Variable domain in full (rest from reference TRBV27 and TRBJ1-4): EAQVTQNPRYLITVTGKKLTVTCSQNMNHEYMSWYRQDPGLGLRQIYYSMNVEVTDKGDVPEGYKVSRKEKRNFPLILESPSPNQTSLYFCASSVVFENEKLFFGSGTQLSVL.

The V and J genes are TRBV20-1 and TRBJ2-2. Germline V gene data show CDR1 as DFQATT and CDR2 as SNEGSKA (reference sequence). CDR3 length equals 13 residues. CDR3 sequence: CSARGRNTGELFF.

CDR3: CASSLAGEGFFHEQYF. The chain carries TRBV7-6 and TRBJ2-7; checking the TCRdb D call of TRBD2 is not possible without DNA. Germline V gene lookup returns CDR1 SGHVS and CDR2 FNYEAQ. The CDR3 covers 16 residues. The variable domain in full, with the rest retrieved from reference TRBV7-6 and TRBJ2-7, is GAGVSQSPRYKVTKRGQDVALRCDPISGHVSLYWYRQALGQGPEFLTYFNYEAQQDKSGLPNDRFSAERPEGSISTLTIQRTEQRDSAMYRCASSLAGEGFFHEQYFGPGTRLTVT.

The chain uses TRBV25-1 and TRBJ2-5; TCRdb proposes TRBD1, but this gene call is untestable without DNA. Germline CDR1 MGHDK, CDR2 SYGVNS. The CDR3 runs 17 residues. CDR3 sequence: CASSDWLPQAPQETQYF. Filled out from reference TRBV25-1 and TRBJ2-5, the complete variable domain reads EADIYQTPRYLVIGTGKKITLECSQTMGHDKMYWYQQDPGMELHLIHYSYGVNSTEKGDLSSESTVSRIRTEHFPLTLESARPSHTSQYLCASSDWLPQAPQETQYFGPGTRLLVL.

V usage is TRBV7-3 and J usage is TRBJ1-1. Germline V lookup: CDR1 SGHTA, CDR2 FQGTGA. The CDR3 extends over 15 amino acids. CDR3 in amino acids: CASSLSPGSNTEAFF.

The chain uses TRBV5-5 and TRBJ2-1; TCRdb calls TRBD2, which cannot be checked without DNA. Germline values: CDR1 SGHKS, CDR2 YYEKEE (reference sequence). This CDR3 contains 15 residues. The CDR3 sequence: CASSLDVAAYNEQFF. Drawing the rest from reference TRBV5-5 and TRBJ2-1, the complete variable domain is DAGVTQSPTHLIKTRGQQVTLRCSPISGHKSVSWYQQVLGQGPQFIFQYYEKEERGRGNFPDRFSARQFPNYSSELNVNALLLGDSALYLCASSLDVAAYNEQFFGPGTRLTVL.

The V call is TRBV29-1, the J call TRBJ1-2. The CDR3 is 14 amino acids. Germline V gives CDR1 SQVTM, CDR2 ANQGSEA. The chain's CDR3 is CSVEDLGINYGYTF.